These 21 T cell receptor beta chains came from one sample sequenced in a study of T cells after yellow fever vaccination. TCRdb used MiXCR to reprocess the 5' RACE reads, holding one entry per CDR3 protein. Counted here are 350,000 to 450,000 distinct CDR3 sequences, 15% to 20% occurring once; the ten biggest clones make up 18%. This material consisted of PBMCs, taken before the yellow fever booster vaccination. These receptors originate from a man between 18 and 35 years old who received the YFV17D yellow fever vaccine.

This clonotype was seen more than once but under ten times. The chain couples TRBV20-1 to TRBJ2-3, with D tentatively TRBD1 or TRBD2 (6 bases each). V gave up 2 bases and J gave up 6 bases, with 9 bases separating them. CDR1 and CDR2 from the germline V gene are DFQATT and SNEGSKA (reference sequence). The CDR3 has 12 amino acids. DNA for the CDR3: TGCAGTGCTAGACCCGGGGGCGATACGCAGTATTTT. It is translated as CSARPGGDTQYF.

The rearrangement uses TRBV7-9 and TRBJ2-5; D is unresolved. CDR3 length: 14 amino acids. CDR1 is SEHNR and CDR2 is FQNEAQ in the germline V gene (reference sequence). V lost 4 bases to trimming and J lost 1 base, with 10 bases between them. CDR3 coding DNA: TGTGCCAGCAGCTCAGTGGCGTTCCAAGAGACCCAGTACTTC. Protein sequence: CASSSVAFQETQYF.

This clonotype was seen many times. The J gene is TRBJ2-7, the V gene TRBV5-1; 8 bases line up with TRBD2. Germline CDR1 is SGHRS and CDR2 is YFSETQ. This CDR3 is 15 amino acids long. Trimming took 4 bases from V and 3 from J; bases not matched to a gene: 9. The CDR3 spells CASSILTSVDYEQYF. DNA of the CDR3: TGCGCCAGCAGCATATTGACTAGCGTCGACTACGAGCAGTACTTC.

This rearrangement joins TRBV10-3 to TRBJ2-3, with 8 bases lining up with TRBD1. This CDR3 spans 17 amino acids. Per germline, CDR1 ENHRY and CDR2 SYGVKD. With V trimmed by 10 bases and J by 4 bases, 19 bases remained unmatched. The CDR3 nucleotides read TGTGCCACCACCGGACAGGGAGGTCCTGGAGCCGCAGATACGCAGTATTTT. Encoded protein: CATTGQGGPGAADTQYF.

This clonotype was observed a few times. The chain uses TRBV12-3 or TRBV12-4 and TRBJ2-5; D uncertain. V shed 3 bases and J shed 2 bases, with 13 bases lying between them. The CDR3 spans 15 residues. The CDR3 is CASSFGVRLQETQYF. CDR3 sequence (DNA): TGTGCCAGCAGTTTTGGGGTTCGCCTGCAAGAGACCCAGTACTTC.

This clonotype was seen more than once but under ten times. The genes are TRBV18 and TRBJ1-1, with a tentative D call TRBD1 (5 bases). V was cut by 0 bases and J by 5 bases, with 13 bases left in between. Germline CDR1 and CDR2: KGHSH and LQKENI. The CDR3 contains 15 residues. The CDR3, as DNA: TGTGCCAGCTCACCACCTATCCAGGGACGTACTGAAGCTTTCTTT. Translation: CASSPPIQGRTEAFF.

Only a few counts were recorded for this clonotype. The chain combines TRBV20-1 with TRBJ2-2; 8 bases align to TRBD2. Germline loops: CDR1 DFQATT, CDR2 SNEGSKA (reference sequence). The CDR3 is 16 residues long. The V and J ends lost 3 bases and 4 bases, in that order; junction bases with no gene match: 10. The CDR3 loop reads CSARGSGGRATGELFF. Here the CDR3 DNA reads TGCAGTGCTAGGGGGTCGGGGGGGCGCGCCACCGGGGAGCTGTTTTTT.

The CDR3 here is CASSRVGPTGYGYTF. DNA for the CDR3: TGTGCCAGCAGCAGAGTCGGCCCTACGGGCTATGGCTACACCTTC. The chain combines TRBV7-2 with TRBJ1-2, with D uncertain. The CDR3 sequence is 15 residues long. Germline CDR1 reads SGHTA; CDR2 reads FQGNSA. Trimming shortened V by 5 bases and J by 4 bases, and 17 bases separated the two germline ends.

The sample holds a few counts of this clonotype. V gene TRBV4-2 combines with J gene TRBJ1-5, with D unclear. The germline V gene has CDR1 LGHNA and CDR2 YNFKEQ. The V end was cut by 0 bases, the J end by 5 bases, with 11 bases between. This CDR3 is built from 15 residues. Here the CDR3 reads CASSQDAGQHQPQHF. The DNA for the CDR3 is TGTGCCAGCAGCCAAGATGCAGGCCAACATCAGCCCCAGCATTTT.

This clonotype showed up just a few times. The rearrangement joins TRBV10-3 to TRBJ2-4, with D maybe TRBD2 (5 bases). V was trimmed by 2 bases and J by 0 bases, leaving 11 bases between them. The germline CDR1 and CDR2 sequences are ENHRY and SYGVKD. The CDR3 extends over 16 amino acids. In DNA, the CDR3 is TGTGCCATCAGTGAGACAATAGGACTAGCCAAAAACATTCAGTACTTC. Translated, it gives CAISETIGLAKNIQYF.

This clonotype has more than one count but fewer than ten. The rearrangement joins TRBV4-3 to TRBJ2-1; D is ambiguous. Trimming took off 2 bases at V and 10 bases at J, with 12 bases between the two ends. Germline values: CDR1 LGHNA, CDR2 YSLEER. The CDR3 extends over 13 amino acids. The CDR3 sequence: CASSQLTPAEQFF. CDR3 DNA sequence: TGCGCCAGCAGCCAACTGACCCCAGCCGAGCAGTTCTTC.

This clonotype has only a few counts. The rearrangement uses TRBV4-1 and TRBJ1-5, with D unresolved. CDR1 and CDR2 (germline): MGHRA, YSYEKL. This CDR3 region has 16 residues. The V end lost 1 base, the J end lost 3 bases, and 13 bases lay between the germline ends. CDR3 sequence reads: CASSQVAGPLNQPQHF. The DNA for the CDR3 is TGCGCCAGCAGCCAAGTAGCAGGTCCCCTCAATCAGCCCCAGCATTTT.

This clonotype is judged medium-sized. The genes are TRBV5-1 and TRBJ2-5, with D tentatively TRBD1 (8 bases). CDR1 and CDR2 from the germline V gene are SGHRS and YFSETQ. The CDR3 is made up of 17 amino acids. Trimming took 3 bases from V and 1 from J, leaving 19 bases between them. CDR3 residues: CASSSGGTGGLQETQYF. In DNA form, the CDR3 reads TGCGCCAGCAGCTCCGGGGGGACAGGAGGGCTCCAAGAGACCCAGTACTTC.

This clonotype was counted ten times or more. J is TRBJ2-5 and V is TRBV4-1, with D possibly TRBD2 on 5 matching bases. This CDR3 has 14 amino acids. Germline V gene sequence: CDR1 MGHRA, CDR2 YSYEKL. V lost 4 bases and J 5 bases, leaving 14 bases between the germline ends. The CDR3 nucleotides read TGCGCCAGCAGCCTGCAAGGCCCGGGGGAGACCCAGTACTTC. Protein product: CASSLQGPGETQYF.

Comments on this clonotype: Mismatch with germline at one junction end may stem from a read error. The V call is TRBV6-6, the J call TRBJ1-2; tentatively, D is TRBD1 (5 bases). This CDR3 has 11 residues. CDR1 and CDR2 (germline): MNHNY, SVGAGI (reference sequence). The CDR3 here is CASSYQDSEAF. CDR3 bases: TGTGCCAGCAGTTACCAAGACAGTGAGGCCTTC.

This clonotype was observed a few times. V is TRBV6-5 and J is TRBJ2-2; D is unresolved. Germline V gene sequence: CDR1 MNHEY, CDR2 SVGAGI. This CDR3 has 14 residues. With 2 bases removed from V and 2 bases from J, the gap between germline ends came to 6 bases. CDR3 DNA sequence: TGTGCCAGCAGTTACGGTGGTAACACCGGGGAGCTGTTTTTT. It encodes CASSYGGNTGELFF.

The chain is built from TRBV20-1 and TRBJ1-5, with unresolved D. The CDR3 totals 14 residues. The V gene's germline CDR1 is DFQATT and CDR2 SNEGSKA (reference sequence). V lost 0 bases to trimming and J lost 0 bases, with 6 bases between them. The CDR3 DNA reads TGCAGTGCTAGAGAGGTCAATAGCAATCAGCCCCAGCATTTT. Translated, it gives CSAREVNSNQPQHF.

The CDR3 DNA sequence: TGCGCCAGCAGCCGGGACCCGGGGGGCTCCTACAATGAGCAGTTCTTC. It translates to CASSRDPGGSYNEQFF. V usage is TRBV5-1 and J usage is TRBJ2-1; 7 bases align to TRBD2. Germline V CDR1 and CDR2: SGHRS, YFSETQ. Trimming took 4 bases from V and 0 from J; bases not matched to a gene: 7. The CDR3 sequence is 16 residues long.

The chain joins TRBV11-2 to TRBJ2-5, with D possibly being TRBD1 or TRBD2 (5 bases each). The CDR3 is 14 amino acids. Germline values: CDR1 SGHAT, CDR2 FQNNGV. The V gene lost 4 bases and the J gene lost 5 bases, with 14 bases spanning the gap. CDR3 DNA sequence: TGTGCCAGCAGCTCATTAGGGGTAGCGGAGACCCAGTACTTC. Translation gives CASSSLGVAETQYF. Full variable domain (outside the CDR3, taken from reference TRBV11-2 and TRBJ2-5): EAGVAQSPRYKIIEKRQSVAFWCNPISGHATLYWYQQILGQGPKLLIQFQNNGVVDDSQLPKDRFSAERLKGVDSTLKIQPAKLEDSAVYLCASSSLGVAETQYFGPGTRLLVL.

CDR3 protein: CASSAPGEGRGIQYF. CDR3 nucleotide sequence: TGTGCCAGCAGCGCTCCTGGGGAAGGTCGTGGGATTCAGTACTTC. This chain connects TRBV11-2 to TRBJ2-4, with D unresolved. CDR1 SGHAT and CDR2 FQNNGV come from the germline V gene. The CDR3 contains 15 residues. Trimming took 5 bases from V and 10 from J, leaving 21 bases between them.

This clonotype has a count of ten or more. In DNA, the CDR3 is TGTGCCAGCAGTTTGCCAGGCTCCTACAATGAGCAGTTCTTC. This translates into CASSLPGSYNEQFF. This rearrangement joins TRBV12-3 or TRBV12-4 to TRBJ2-1; D gene unclear. The CDR3 extends over 14 amino acids. V lost 3 bases and J lost 0, with 6 bases in between.